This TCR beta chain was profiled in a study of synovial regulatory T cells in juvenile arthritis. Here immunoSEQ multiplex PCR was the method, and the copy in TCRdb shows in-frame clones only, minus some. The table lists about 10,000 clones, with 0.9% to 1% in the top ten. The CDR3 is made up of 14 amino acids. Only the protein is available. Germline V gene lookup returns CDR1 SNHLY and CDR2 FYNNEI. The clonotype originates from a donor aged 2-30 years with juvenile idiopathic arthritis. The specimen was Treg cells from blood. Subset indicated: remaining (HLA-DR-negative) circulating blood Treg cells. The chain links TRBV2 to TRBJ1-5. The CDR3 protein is CASSKDGGNQPQHF. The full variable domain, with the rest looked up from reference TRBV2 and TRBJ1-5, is EPEVTQTPSHQVTQMGQEVILRCVPISNHLYFYWYRQILGQKVEFLVSFYNNEISEKSEIFDDQFSVERPDGSNFTLKIRSTKLEDSAMYFCASSKDGGNQPQHFGDGTRLSIL.